The 6 T cell receptor beta chains listed next were all sequenced from one sample in a study of long-term antiretroviral therapy in people with HIV. The run of the v3.0 immunoSEQ assay was at survey level. Some clones are missing from TCRdb's copy, which holds only in-frame ones; the method was immunoSEQ multiplex PCR. The sample has roughly 16,000 clones, 95% seen once. The sample here was unsorted PBMCs, taken less than 13 years after starting antiretroviral therapy. The receptors stem from a man younger than 45 with HIV.

J is TRBJ1-2 and V is TRBV29-1; a weak D match, TRBD1 (6 bases). Between the trimmed V and J ends, which lost 3 bases and 4 bases, there was a span of 12 bases. This CDR3 contains 13 residues. Germline-derived CDR1 and CDR2 are SQVTM and ANQGSEA. The CDR3 spells CSVERDRTYGYTF. The CDR3 nucleotides are TGCAGCGTTGAGAGAGACAGGACCTATGGCTACACCTTC.

The chain uses TRBV4-1 and TRBJ1-5; D remains ambiguous. Germline lookup yields CDR1 MGHRA and CDR2 YSYEKL. The CDR3 is made up of 14 amino acids. V was pared by 1 base and J by 8 bases, with 12 bases between. CDR3 protein: CASSQVSGREPQHF. The CDR3 DNA is TGCGCCAGCAGCCAAGTCTCAGGTCGAGAGCCCCAGCATTTT.

J is TRBJ2-1 and V is TRBV29-1; 10 bases agree with TRBD2. J lost 3 bases, V lost 4 bases, and 3 bases had no gene match. This CDR3 contains 14 residues. Per the germline V gene, CDR1 is SQVTM and CDR2 is ANQGSEA. In DNA, the CDR3 is TGCAGCGTTGGCGTAGCGGGGGGCTACAATGAGCAGTTCTTC. This codes for CSVGVAGGYNEQFF.

The chain is built from TRBV28 and TRBJ2-5; no clear D. The CDR3 spans 14 residues. V lost 1 base, J lost 1 base, and 7 bases lay in between. Per the germline V gene, CDR1 is MDHEN and CDR2 is SYDVKM. As DNA, the CDR3 is TGTGCCAGCAGTTTATCGAAAGCCCAAGAGACCCAGTACTTC. It codes for CASSLSKAQETQYF.

The DNA of the CDR3 is TGTGCCAGCATTACGACACCTAACTATGGCTACACCTTC. Its protein is CASITTPNYGYTF. The genes are TRBV6-1 and TRBJ1-2; no clear D gene. Trimming took off 7 bases at V and 0 bases at J, with 9 bases between the two ends. Per the germline V gene, CDR1 is MNHNS and CDR2 is SASEGT. The CDR3 extends over 13 amino acids.

The chain joins TRBV11-2 to TRBJ1-6; no firm D call. Between the trimmed V and J ends, which lost 1 base and 2 bases, there was a span of 12 bases. Per the germline V gene, CDR1 is SGHAT and CDR2 is FQNNGV. CDR3 size: 17 residues. The CDR3 reads CASSLALQAAYNSPLHF. CDR3 DNA: TGTGCCAGCAGCTTAGCCCTCCAGGCAGCCTATAATTCACCCCTCCACTTT.